The sequence of this T cell receptor beta chain was determined in a study of blood T cell repertoires in COVID-19. Method: immunoSEQ multiplex PCR; TCRdb's copy keeps in-frame clones and lacks some. The table has 200,000 or so clones, approximately 86% seen once. This CDR3 spans 16 amino acids. V dropped 4 bases and J dropped 0; count of bases not matched to a gene: 2. Germline V lookup: CDR1 LNHNV, CDR2 YYDKDF (reference sequence). The origin of this receptor is a man between 65 and 80 years old with active or convalescent COVID-19. Sequenced material: peripheral blood. V and J are TRBV15 and TRBJ2-2; 10 nucleotides line up with TRBD2. CDR3 residues: CATSILAGANTGELFF. In DNA, the CDR3 is TGTGCCACCAGCATTCTAGCGGGGGCGAACACCGGGGAGCTGTTTTTT.